These T cell receptor beta chains were read from a single sample in a study of blood T cell repertoires in COVID-19. Libraries were prepared by immunoSEQ multiplex PCR; TCRdb keeps only in-frame clonotypes and omits some of them. The repertoire holds about 250,000 clones, over 75% seen once, with 5% to 6.5% in the top ten. Sequencing input: peripheral blood. These receptors all stem from a man aged 50-60 years with COVID-19, enrolled during active disease. Each CDR3 is given with its conserved first and last residue.

j_call: TRBJ2-5
v_call: TRBV6-1
cdr3_aa: CASRELAGGALETQYF

j_call: TRBJ2-2
v_call: TRBV3-1/TRBV3-2
cdr3_aa: CASRRDSLNTGELFF

j_call: TRBJ2-7
v_call: TRBV6-1
cdr3_aa: CASTPGLYEQYF

j_call: TRBJ2-2
v_call: TRBV7-9
cdr3_aa: CASSLVRTGSGSTGELFF

j_call: TRBJ1-1
v_call: TRBV10-3
cdr3_aa: CAISEERSTEAFF

j_call: TRBJ2-7
v_call: TRBV9
cdr3_aa: CASSVARADEQYF

j_call: TRBJ2-1
v_call: TRBV6-1
cdr3_aa: CASSEAGQGNEQFF

j_call: TRBJ1-2
v_call: TRBV28
cdr3_aa: CASSKGQKNYGYTF

j_call: TRBJ2-7
v_call: TRBV7-2
cdr3_aa: CASSLRLAGAPYEQYF

j_call: TRBJ1-5
v_call: TRBV19
cdr3_aa: CASTRRPQGSGQPQHF

j_call: TRBJ2-3
v_call: TRBV11-3
cdr3_aa: CASSLGRGTDTQYF

j_call: TRBJ2-3
v_call: TRBV9
cdr3_aa: CASSVGGGRWDTQYF

j_call: TRBJ2-1
v_call: TRBV5-1
cdr3_aa: CASSAQGHEQFF

j_call: TRBJ2-5
v_call: TRBV7-2
cdr3_aa: CASGQFSGGRETQYF

j_call: TRBJ1-2
v_call: TRBV6-5
cdr3_aa: CASKGENNYGYTF

j_call: TRBJ2-5
v_call: TRBV11-2
cdr3_aa: CASSLVYRVETQYF

j_call: TRBJ1-4
v_call: TRBV15
cdr3_aa: CATSRDLSGFEKLFF

j_call: TRBJ2-3
v_call: TRBV5-1
cdr3_aa: CASSSRTSGGTDTQYF

j_call: TRBJ2-5
v_call: TRBV19
cdr3_aa: CASSIELDRVTFFQETQYF

j_call: TRBJ2-2
v_call: TRBV3-1/TRBV3-2
cdr3_aa: CASSQGLAGPGELFF

j_call: TRBJ1-4
v_call: TRBV24-1
cdr3_aa: CATSDSQGENEKLFF

j_call: TRBJ2-5
v_call: TRBV7-8
cdr3_aa: CASSLETQYF

j_call: TRBJ1-5
v_call: TRBV4-2
cdr3_aa: CASSQGMTGPLNQPQHF

j_call: TRBJ2-3
v_call: TRBV7-8
cdr3_aa: CASSFGPISTDTQYF

j_call: TRBJ1-6
v_call: TRBV2
cdr3_aa: CASSLDRGAYNSPLHF

j_call: TRBJ1-1
v_call: TRBV6-2/TRBV6-3
cdr3_aa: CASSSQGRNTEAFF

j_call: TRBJ1-1
v_call: TRBV4-1
cdr3_aa: CASSQVLGTSRSTEAFF

j_call: TRBJ2-3
v_call: TRBV10-3
cdr3_aa: CATRLDGTQYF

j_call: TRBJ1-1
v_call: TRBV19
cdr3_aa: CARVQGTEAFF

j_call: TRBJ1-4
v_call: TRBV7-2
cdr3_aa: CASSSTGFSGEKLFF

j_call: TRBJ2-6
v_call: TRBV28
cdr3_aa: CASSLTGSGANVLTF

j_call: TRBJ1-5
v_call: TRBV6-1
cdr3_aa: CASSEAGHRSNQPQHF

j_call: TRBJ1-5
v_call: TRBV6-5
cdr3_aa: CASSATSFSNQPQHF

j_call: TRBJ2-1
v_call: TRBV7-2
cdr3_aa: CASSLSRRSSYNEQFF